A single sample gave rise to the 2 T cell receptor beta chains below, sequenced in a study of Ad26.COV2.S vaccination and SARS-CoV-2 variants. Using immunoSEQ multiplex PCR, the repertoire was profiled, and TCRdb retains in-frame clones only, with some absent. The sample carries about 410,000 clones, 70% to 90% recorded once. Described treatment: roughly 20 received Ad26.COV2.S at low or high dose, single or two shots; 5 received placebo; per-sample allocation not given. It was on day 63 after the first vaccine or placebo injection that samples were taken. Material: peripheral blood, obtained in a trial of Ad26.COV2.S vaccine versus placebo. The source is a person between 18 and 65 years old who received the Ad26.COV2.S COVID-19 vaccine or a placebo.

The chain couples TRBV2 to TRBJ1-2, with TRBD1 identical over 11 bases. V lost 6 bases, J lost 2 bases, and 2 bases stayed unmatched. This CDR3 is 14 amino acids long. CDR1 is SNHLY, CDR2 FYNNEI, per germline. The CDR3 loop reads CASSRDRGNYGYTF. As DNA, the CDR3 is TGTGCCAGCAGCCGGGACAGGGGGAACTATGGCTACACCTTC.

This chain connects TRBV4-1 to TRBJ1-2; tentatively, D is TRBD1 (6 bases). Germline values: CDR1 MGHRA, CDR2 YSYEKL. Trimming left V 1 base short and J 7 bases short, with 16 bases between. The CDR3 has 15 residues. Here the CDR3 reads CASSQGYRDQTGYTF. The DNA for the CDR3 is TGCGCCAGCAGCCAAGGTTACAGGGATCAAACTGGCTACACCTTC.